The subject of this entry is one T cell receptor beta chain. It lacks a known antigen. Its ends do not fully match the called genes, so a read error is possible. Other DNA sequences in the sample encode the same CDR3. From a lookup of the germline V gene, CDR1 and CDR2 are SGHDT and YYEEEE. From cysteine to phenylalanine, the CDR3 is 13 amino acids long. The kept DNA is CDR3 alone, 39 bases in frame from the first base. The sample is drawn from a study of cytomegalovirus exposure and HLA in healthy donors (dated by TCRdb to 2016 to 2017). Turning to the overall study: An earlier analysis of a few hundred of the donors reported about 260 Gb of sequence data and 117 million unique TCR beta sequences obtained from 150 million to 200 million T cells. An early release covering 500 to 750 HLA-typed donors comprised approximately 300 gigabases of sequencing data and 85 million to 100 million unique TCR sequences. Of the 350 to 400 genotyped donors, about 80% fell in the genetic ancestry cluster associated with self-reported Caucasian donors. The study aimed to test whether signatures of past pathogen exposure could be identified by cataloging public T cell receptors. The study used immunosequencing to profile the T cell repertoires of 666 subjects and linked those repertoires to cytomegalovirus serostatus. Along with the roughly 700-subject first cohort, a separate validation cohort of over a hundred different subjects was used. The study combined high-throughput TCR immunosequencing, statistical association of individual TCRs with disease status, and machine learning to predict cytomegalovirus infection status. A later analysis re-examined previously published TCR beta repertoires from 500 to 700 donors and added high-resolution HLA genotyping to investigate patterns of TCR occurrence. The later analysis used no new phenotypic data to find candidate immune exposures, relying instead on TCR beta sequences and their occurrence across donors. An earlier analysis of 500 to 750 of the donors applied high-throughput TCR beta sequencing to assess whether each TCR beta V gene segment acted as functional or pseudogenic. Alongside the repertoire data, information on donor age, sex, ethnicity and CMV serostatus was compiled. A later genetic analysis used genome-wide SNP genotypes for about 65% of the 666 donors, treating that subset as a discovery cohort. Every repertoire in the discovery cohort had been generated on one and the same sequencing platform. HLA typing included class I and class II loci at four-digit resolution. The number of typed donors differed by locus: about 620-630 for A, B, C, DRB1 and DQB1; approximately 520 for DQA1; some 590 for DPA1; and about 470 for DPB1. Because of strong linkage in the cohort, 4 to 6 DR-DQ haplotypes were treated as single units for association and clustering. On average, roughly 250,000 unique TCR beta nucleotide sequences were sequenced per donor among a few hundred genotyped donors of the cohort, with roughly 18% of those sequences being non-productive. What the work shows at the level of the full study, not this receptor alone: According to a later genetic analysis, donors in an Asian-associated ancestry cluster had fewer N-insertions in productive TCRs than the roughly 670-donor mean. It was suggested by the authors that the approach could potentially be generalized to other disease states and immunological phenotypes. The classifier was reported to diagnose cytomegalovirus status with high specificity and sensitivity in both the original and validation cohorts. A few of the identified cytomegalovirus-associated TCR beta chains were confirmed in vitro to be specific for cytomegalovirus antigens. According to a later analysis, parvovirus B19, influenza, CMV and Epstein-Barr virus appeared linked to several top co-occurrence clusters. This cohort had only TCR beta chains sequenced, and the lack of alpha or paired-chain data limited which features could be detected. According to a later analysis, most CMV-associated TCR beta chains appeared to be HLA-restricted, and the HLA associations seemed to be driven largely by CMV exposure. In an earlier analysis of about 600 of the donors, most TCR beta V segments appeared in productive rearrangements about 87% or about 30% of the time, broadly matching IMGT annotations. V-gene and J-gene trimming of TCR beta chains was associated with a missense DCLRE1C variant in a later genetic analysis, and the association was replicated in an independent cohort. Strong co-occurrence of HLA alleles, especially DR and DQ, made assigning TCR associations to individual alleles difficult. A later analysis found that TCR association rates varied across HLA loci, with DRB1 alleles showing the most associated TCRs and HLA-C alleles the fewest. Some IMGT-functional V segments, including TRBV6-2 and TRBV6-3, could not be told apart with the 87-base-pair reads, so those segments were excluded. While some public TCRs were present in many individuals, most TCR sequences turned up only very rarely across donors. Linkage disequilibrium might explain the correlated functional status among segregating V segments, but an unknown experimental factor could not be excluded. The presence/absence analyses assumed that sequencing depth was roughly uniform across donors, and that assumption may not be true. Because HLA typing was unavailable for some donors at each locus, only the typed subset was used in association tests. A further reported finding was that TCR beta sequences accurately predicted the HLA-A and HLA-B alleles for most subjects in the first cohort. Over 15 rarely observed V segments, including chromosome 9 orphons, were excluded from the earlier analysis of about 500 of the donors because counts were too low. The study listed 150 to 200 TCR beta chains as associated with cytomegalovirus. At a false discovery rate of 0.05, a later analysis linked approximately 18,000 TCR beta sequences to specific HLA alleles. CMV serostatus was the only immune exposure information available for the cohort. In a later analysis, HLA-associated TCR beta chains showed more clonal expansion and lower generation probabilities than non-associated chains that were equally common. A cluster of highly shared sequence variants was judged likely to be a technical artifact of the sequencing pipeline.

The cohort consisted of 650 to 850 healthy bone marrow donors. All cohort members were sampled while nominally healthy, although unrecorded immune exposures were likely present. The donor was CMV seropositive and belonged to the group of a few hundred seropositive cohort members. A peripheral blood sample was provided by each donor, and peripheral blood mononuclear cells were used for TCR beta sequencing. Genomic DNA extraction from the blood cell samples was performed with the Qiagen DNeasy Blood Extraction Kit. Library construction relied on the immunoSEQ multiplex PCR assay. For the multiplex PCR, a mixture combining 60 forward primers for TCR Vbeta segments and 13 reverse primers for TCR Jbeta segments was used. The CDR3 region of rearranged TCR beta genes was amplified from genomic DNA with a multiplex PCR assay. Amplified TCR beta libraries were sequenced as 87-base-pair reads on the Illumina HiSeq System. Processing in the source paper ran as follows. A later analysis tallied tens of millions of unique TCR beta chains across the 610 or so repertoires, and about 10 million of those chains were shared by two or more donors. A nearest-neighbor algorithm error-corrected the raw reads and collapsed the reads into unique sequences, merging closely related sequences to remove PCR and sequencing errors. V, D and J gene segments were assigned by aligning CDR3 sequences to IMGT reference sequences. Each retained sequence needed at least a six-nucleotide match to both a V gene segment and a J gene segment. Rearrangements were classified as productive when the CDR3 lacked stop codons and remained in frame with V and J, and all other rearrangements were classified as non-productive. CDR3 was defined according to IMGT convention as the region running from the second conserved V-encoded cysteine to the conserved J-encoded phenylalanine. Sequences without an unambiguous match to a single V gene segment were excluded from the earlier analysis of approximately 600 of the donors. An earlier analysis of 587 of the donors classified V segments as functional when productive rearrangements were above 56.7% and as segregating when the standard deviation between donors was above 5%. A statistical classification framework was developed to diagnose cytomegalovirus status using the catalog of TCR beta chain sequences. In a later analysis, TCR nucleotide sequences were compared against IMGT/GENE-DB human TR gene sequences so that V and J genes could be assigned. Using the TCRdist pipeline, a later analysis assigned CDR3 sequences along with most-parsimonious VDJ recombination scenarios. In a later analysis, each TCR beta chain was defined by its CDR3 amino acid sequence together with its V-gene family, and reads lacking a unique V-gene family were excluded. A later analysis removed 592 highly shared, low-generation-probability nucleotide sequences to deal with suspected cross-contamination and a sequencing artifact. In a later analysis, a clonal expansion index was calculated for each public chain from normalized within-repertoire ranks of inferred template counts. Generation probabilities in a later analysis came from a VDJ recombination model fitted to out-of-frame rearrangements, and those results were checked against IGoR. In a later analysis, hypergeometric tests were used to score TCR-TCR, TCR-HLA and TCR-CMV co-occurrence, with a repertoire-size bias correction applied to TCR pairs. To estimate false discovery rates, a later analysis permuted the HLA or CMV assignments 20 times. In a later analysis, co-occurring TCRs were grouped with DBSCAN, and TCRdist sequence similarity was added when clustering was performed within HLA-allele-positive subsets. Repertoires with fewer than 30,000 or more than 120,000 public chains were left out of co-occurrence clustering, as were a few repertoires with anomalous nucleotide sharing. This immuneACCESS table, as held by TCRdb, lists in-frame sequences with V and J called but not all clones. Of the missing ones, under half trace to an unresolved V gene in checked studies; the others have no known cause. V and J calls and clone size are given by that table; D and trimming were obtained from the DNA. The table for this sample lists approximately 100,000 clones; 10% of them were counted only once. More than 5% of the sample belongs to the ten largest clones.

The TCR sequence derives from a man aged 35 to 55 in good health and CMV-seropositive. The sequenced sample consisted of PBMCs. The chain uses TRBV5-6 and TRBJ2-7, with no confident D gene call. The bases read TGTGCCAGTAGCTTTTTTAGTGGTTACGAGCAGTACTTC. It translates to CASSFFSGYEQYF.